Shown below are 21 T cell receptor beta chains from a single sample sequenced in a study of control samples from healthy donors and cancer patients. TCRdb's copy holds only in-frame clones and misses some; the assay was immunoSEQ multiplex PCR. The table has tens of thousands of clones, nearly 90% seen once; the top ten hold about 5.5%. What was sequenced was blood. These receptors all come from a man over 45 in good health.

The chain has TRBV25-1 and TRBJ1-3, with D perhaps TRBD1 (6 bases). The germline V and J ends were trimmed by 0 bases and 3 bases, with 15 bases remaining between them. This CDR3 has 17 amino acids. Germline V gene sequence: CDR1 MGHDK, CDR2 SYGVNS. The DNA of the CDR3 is TGTGCCAGCAGTGAATATCTCCCGGGGGCAAGTGGAAACACCATATATTTT. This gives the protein CASSEYLPGASGNTIYF.

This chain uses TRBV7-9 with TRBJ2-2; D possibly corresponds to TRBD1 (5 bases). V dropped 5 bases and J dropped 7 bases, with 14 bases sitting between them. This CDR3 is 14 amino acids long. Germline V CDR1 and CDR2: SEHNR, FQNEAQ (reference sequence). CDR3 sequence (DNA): TGTGCCAGCAGCGTGAACAGGCTAATCGGGGAGCTGTTTTTT. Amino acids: CASSVNRLIGELFF.

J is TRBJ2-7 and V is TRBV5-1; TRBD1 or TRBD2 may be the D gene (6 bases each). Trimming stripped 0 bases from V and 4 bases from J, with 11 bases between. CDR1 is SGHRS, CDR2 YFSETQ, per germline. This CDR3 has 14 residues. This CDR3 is CASSLAGALYEQYF. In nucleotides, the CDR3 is TGCGCCAGCAGCTTGGCGGGGGCGCTTTACGAGCAGTACTTC. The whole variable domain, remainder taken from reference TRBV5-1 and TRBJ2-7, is KAGVTQTPRYLIKTRGQQVTLSCSPISGHRSVSWYQQTPGQGLQFLFEYFSETQRNKGNFPGRFSGRQFSNSRSEMNVSTLELGDSALYLCASSLAGALYEQYFGPGTRLTVT.

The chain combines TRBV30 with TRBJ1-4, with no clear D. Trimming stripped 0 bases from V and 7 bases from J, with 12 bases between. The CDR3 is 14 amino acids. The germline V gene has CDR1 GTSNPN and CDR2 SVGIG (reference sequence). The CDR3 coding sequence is TGTGCCTGGAGTGTAACGGACTGGAGTGAAAAACTGTTTTTT. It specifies CAWSVTDWSEKLFF.

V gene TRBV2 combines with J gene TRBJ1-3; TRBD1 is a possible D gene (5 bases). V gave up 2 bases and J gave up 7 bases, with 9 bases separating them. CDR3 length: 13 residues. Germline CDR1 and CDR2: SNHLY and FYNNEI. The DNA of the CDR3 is TGTGCCAGCAGTGAAAGGGAGGGGAACACCATATATTTT. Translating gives CASSEREGNTIYF. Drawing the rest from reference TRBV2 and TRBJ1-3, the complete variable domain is EPEVTQTPSHQVTQMGQEVILRCVPISNHLYFYWYRQILGQKVEFLVSFYNNEISEKSEIFDDQFSVERPDGSNFTLKIRSTKLEDSAMYFCASSEREGNTIYFGEGSWLTVV.

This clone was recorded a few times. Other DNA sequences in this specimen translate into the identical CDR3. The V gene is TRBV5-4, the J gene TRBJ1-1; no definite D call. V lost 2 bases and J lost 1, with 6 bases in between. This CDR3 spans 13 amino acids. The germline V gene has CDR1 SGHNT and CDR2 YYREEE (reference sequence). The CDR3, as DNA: TGTGCCAGCAGCTTTCACCAGAACACTGAAGCTTTCTTT. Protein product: CASSFHQNTEAFF.

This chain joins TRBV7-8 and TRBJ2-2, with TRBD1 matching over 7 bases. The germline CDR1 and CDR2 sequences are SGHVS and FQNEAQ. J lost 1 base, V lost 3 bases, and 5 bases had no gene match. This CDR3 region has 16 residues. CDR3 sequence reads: CASSFWTGVNTGELFF. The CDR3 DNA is TGTGCCAGCAGCTTCTGGACAGGAGTGAACACCGGGGAGCTGTTTTTT.

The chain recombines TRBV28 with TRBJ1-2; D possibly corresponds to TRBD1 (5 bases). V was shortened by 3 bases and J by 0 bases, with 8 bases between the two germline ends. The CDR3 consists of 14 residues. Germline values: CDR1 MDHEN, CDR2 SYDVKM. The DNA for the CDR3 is TGTGCCAGCAGTTTCGGGGGAGCTAACTATGGCTACACCTTC. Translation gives CASSFGGANYGYTF.

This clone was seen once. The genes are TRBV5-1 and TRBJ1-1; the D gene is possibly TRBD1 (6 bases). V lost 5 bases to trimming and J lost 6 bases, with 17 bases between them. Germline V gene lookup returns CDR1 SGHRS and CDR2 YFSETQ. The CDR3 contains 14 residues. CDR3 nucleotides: TGCGCCAGCAGTTCGGTGGGGGCGTTCGCTGAAGCTTTCTTT. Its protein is CASSSVGAFAEAFF.

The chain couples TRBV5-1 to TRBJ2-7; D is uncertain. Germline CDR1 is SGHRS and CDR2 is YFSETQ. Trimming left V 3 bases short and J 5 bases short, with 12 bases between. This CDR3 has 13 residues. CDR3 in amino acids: CASSSNIFNEQYF. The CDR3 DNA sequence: TGCGCCAGCAGCTCCAACATCTTCAACGAGCAGTACTTC.

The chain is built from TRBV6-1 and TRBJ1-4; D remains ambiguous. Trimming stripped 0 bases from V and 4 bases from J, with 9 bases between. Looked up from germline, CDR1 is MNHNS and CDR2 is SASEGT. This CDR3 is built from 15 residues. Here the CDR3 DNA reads TGTGCCAGCAGTGAAGCAACAGTTATTAATGAAAAACTGTTTTTT. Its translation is CASSEATVINEKLFF.

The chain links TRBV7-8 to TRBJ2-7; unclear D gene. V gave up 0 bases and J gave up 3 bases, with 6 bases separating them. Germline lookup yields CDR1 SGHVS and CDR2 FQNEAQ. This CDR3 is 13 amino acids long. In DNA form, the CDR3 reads TGTGCCAGCAGCTTAGCTCAGAACTACGAGCAGTACTTC. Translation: CASSLAQNYEQYF.

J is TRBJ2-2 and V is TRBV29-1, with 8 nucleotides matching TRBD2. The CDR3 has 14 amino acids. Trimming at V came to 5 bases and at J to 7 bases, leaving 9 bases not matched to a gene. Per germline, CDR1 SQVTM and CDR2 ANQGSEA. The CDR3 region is CSVPAGARDGELFF. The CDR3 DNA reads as TGCAGCGTTCCAGCGGGGGCCCGGGACGGGGAGCTGTTTTTT.

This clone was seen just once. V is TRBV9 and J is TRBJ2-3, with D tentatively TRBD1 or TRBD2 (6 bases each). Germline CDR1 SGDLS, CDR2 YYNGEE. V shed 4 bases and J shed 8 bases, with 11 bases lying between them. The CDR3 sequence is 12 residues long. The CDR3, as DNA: TGTGCCAGCAGCCCGAAGGGGGGTACGCAGTATTTT. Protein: CASSPKGGTQYF.

This chain's CDR3 is CASSLDVQETQYF. The CDR3 region has the DNA TGTGCCAGCAGCTTGGACGTACAAGAGACCCAGTACTTC. The rearrangement uses TRBV5-5 and TRBJ2-5; D remains ambiguous. Germline values: CDR1 SGHKS, CDR2 YYEKEE (reference sequence). The CDR3 sequence is 13 residues long. Deletions cut 0 bases from V and 2 bases from J, with 5 bases between.

The CDR3 DNA is TGTGCCAGCAGTCACGCCGACAGGGGAAGGGCAGATACGCAGTATTTT. It yields the protein CASSHADRGRADTQYF. The V call is TRBV28, the J call TRBJ2-3; 8 nucleotides agree with TRBD1. V lost 5 bases and J lost 4; bases outside the gene matches: 11. CDR3 length equals 16 residues. Germline CDR1 MDHEN, CDR2 SYDVKM.

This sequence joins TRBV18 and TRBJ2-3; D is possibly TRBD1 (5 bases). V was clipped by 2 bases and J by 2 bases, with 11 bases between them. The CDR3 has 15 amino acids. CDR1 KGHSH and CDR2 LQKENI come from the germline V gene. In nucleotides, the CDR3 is TGTGCCAGCTCACCATCGGAAGGGGTCACAGATACGCAGTATTTT. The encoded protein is CASSPSEGVTDTQYF.

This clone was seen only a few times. CDR3 sequence (DNA): TGTGCCTGGAAAGTAAGGGGGGCGTATAATTCACCCCTCCACTTT. It codes for CAWKVRGAYNSPLHF. The J gene is TRBJ1-6, the V gene TRBV30; a weak D match, TRBD1 (6 bases). With 4 bases removed from V and 4 bases from J, the gap between germline ends came to 14 bases. Per the germline V gene, CDR1 is GTSNPN and CDR2 is SVGIG (reference sequence). The CDR3 runs to 15 residues.

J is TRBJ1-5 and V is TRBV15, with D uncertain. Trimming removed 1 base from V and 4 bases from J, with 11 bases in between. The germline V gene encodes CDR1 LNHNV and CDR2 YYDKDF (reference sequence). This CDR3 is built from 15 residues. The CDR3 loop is CATSRGGNGNQPQHF. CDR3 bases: TGTGCCACCAGCAGAGGGGGAAACGGGAATCAGCCCCAGCATTTT. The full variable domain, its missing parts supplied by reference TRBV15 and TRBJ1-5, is DAMVIQNPRYQVTQFGKPVTLSCSQTLNHNVMYWYQQKSSQAPKLLFHYYDKDFNNEADTPDNFQSRRPNTSFCFLDIRSPGLGDTAMYLCATSRGGNGNQPQHFGDGTRLSIL.

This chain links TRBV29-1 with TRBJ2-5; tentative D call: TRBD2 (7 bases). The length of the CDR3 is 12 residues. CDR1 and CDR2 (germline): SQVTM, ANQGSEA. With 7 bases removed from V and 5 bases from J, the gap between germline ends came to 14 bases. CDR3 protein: CSAKWGGETQYF. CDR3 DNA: TGCAGCGCCAAATGGGGGGGCGAGACCCAGTACTTC.

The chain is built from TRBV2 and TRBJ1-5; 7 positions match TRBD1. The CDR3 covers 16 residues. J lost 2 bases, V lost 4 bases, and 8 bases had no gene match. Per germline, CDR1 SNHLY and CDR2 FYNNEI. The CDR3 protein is CASSAHRGTGNQPQHF. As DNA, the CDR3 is TGTGCCAGCAGTGCACACAGGGGTACGGGCAATCAGCCCCAGCATTTT.